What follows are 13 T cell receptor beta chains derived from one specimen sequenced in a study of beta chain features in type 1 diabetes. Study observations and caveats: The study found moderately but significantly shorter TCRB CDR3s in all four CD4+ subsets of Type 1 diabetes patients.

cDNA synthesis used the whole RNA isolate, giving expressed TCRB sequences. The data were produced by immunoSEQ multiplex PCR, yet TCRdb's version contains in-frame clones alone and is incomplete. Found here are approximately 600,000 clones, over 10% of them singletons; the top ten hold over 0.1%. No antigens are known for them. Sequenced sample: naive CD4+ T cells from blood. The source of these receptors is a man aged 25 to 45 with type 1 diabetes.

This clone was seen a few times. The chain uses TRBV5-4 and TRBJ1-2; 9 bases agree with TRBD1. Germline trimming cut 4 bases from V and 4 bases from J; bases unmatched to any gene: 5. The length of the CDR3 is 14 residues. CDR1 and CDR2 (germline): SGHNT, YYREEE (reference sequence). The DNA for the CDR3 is TGTGCCAGCAGCCCTCCGACAGGGGGCTATGGCTACACCTTC. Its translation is CASSPPTGGYGYTF.

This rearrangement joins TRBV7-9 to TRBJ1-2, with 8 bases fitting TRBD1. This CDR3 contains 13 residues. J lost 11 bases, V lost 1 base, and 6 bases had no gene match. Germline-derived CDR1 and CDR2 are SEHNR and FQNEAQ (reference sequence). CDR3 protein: CASSLVAGGEYTF. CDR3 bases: TGTGCCAGCAGCTTAGTCGCAGGGGGCGAGTACACCTTC.

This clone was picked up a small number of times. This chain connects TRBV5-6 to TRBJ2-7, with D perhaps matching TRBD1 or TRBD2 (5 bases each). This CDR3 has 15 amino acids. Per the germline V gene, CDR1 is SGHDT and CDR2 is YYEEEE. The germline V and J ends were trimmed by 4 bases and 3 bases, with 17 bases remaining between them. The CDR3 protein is CASSPRETTNYEQYF. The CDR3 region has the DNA TGTGCCAGCAGCCCCAGGGAGACTACGAACTACGAGCAGTACTTC.

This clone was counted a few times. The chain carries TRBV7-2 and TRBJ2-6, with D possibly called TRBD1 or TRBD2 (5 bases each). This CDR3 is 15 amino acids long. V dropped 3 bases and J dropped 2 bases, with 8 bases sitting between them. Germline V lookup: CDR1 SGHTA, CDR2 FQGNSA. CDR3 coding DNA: TGTGCCAGCAGCTTTGGGGGTACTGGGGCCAACGTCCTGACTTTC. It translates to CASSFGGTGANVLTF.

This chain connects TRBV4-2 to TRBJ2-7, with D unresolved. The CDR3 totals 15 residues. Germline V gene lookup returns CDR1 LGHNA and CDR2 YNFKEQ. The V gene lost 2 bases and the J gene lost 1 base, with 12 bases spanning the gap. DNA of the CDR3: TGTGCCAGCAGCCAATCAGATCAGTTGTCCTACGAGCAGTACTTC. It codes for CASSQSDQLSYEQYF.

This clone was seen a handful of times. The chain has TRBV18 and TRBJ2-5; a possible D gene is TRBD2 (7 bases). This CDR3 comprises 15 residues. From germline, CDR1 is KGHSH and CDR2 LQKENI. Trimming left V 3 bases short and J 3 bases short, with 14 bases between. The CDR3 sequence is CASSPLQGGEETQYF. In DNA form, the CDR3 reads TGTGCCAGCTCACCTTTACAGGGAGGGGAAGAGACCCAGTACTTC.

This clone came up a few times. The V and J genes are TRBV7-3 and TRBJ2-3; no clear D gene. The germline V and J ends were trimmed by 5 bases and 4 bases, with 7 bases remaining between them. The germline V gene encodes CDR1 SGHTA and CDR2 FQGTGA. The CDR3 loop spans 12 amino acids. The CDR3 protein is CASSPVSDTQYF. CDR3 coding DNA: TGTGCCAGCAGCCCAGTCTCAGATACGCAGTATTTT.

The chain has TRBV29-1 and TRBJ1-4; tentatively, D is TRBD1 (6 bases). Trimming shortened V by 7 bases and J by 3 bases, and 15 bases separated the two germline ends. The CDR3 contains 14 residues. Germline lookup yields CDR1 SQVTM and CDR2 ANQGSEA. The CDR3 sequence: CSATSQGANEKLFF. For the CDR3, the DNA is TGCAGCGCAACATCACAGGGTGCTAATGAAAAACTGTTTTTT.

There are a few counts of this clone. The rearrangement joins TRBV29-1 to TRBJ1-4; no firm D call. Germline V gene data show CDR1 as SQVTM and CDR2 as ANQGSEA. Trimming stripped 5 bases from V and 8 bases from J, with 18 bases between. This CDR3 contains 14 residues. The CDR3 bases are TGCAGCGTTCTTTTGAGGGCGCGGAAAGAAAAACTGTTTTTT. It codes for CSVLLRARKEKLFF. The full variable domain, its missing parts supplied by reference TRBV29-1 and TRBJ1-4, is SAVISQKPSRDICQRGTSLTIQCQVDSQVTMMFWYRQQPGQSLTLIATANQGSEATYESGFVIDKFPISRPNLTFSTLTVSNMSPEDSSIYLCSVLLRARKEKLFFGSGTQLSVL.

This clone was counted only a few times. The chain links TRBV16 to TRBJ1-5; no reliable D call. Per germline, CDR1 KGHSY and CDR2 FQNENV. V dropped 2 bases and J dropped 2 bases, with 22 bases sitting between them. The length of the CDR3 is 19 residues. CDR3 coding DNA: TGTGCCAGCAGCCAACTCTCCCCCATGCTGGGGATGGGCAATCAGCCCCAGCATTTT. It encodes CASSQLSPMLGMGNQPQHF.

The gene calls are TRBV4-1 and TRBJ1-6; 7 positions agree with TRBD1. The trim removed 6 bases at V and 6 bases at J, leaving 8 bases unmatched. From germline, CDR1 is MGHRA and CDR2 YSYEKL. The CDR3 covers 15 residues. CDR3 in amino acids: CASRASGTANSPLHF. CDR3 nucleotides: TGCGCCAGCAGGGCTTCCGGGACAGCTAATTCACCCCTCCACTTT.

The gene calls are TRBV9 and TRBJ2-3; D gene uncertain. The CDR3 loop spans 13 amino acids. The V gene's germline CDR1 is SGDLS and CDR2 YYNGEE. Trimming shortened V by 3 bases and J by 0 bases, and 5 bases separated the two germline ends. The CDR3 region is CASSADSTDTQYF. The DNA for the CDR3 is TGTGCCAGCAGCGCCGATAGCACAGATACGCAGTATTTT.

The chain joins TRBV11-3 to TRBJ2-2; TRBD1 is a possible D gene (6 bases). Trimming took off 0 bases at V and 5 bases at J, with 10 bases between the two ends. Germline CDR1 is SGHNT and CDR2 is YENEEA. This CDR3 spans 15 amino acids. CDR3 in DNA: TGTGCCAGCAGCTTAGAGGGGGCGTATACCGGGGAGCTGTTTTTT. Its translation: CASSLEGAYTGELFF.